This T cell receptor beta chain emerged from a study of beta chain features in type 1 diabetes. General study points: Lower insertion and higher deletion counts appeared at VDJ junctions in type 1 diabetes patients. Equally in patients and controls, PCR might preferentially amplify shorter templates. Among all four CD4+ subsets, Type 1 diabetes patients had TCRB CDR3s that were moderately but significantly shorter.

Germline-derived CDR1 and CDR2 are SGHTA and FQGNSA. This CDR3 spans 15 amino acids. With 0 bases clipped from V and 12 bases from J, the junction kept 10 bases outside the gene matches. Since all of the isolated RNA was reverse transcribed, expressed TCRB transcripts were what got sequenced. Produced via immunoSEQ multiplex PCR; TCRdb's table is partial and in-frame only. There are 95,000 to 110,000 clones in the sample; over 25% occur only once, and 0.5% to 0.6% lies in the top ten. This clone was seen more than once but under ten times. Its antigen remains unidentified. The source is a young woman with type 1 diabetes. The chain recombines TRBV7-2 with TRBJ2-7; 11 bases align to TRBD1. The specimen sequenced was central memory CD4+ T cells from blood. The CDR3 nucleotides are TGTGCCAGCAGCTTAGCCGGACAGGGGGCGACTGGCCGGTACGTC. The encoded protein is CASSLAGQGATGRYV.